This entry lists 22 T cell receptor beta chains sequenced from one sample in a study of CD8 T cells in ankylosing spondylitis. TCRdb reprocessed the 5' RACE reads with MiXCR, giving one entry per CDR3 protein. The table has about 130,000 distinct CDR3 sequences, around 8.5% seen once. Sequenced: blood, either unsorted or a sorted T cell fraction (not recorded which). The receptors were sampled from a male donor with ankylosing spondylitis or in good health (not recorded which).

This clonotype occurred many times. This chain joins TRBV5-1 and TRBJ2-1, with D possibly matching TRBD1 (6 bases). This CDR3 spans 13 amino acids. Looked up from germline, CDR1 is SGHRS and CDR2 is YFSETQ. Trimming left V 8 bases short and J 0 bases short, with 9 bases between. The CDR3 sequence is CARGTNSYNEQFF. The CDR3 region has the DNA TGCGCCAGAGGGACAAACTCCTACAATGAGCAGTTCTTC.

This clonotype was recorded many times. This chain links TRBV29-1 with TRBJ1-1; D call uncertain. V was trimmed by 6 bases and J by 0 bases, leaving 11 bases between them. This CDR3 has 13 amino acids. The germline V gene has CDR1 SQVTM and CDR2 ANQGSEA. Written as DNA, the CDR3 is TGCAGCGTCAACAGAGATTTGAACACTGAAGCTTTCTTT. The encoded protein is CSVNRDLNTEAFF.

This clonotype was counted many times. The V call is TRBV27, the J call TRBJ2-1; TRBD2 matches 10 bases. This CDR3 is built from 15 residues. Trimming removed 7 bases from V and 6 bases from J; junction bases left unmatched: 9. Germline V CDR1 and CDR2: MNHEY, SMNVEV (reference sequence). CDR3 sequence (DNA): TGTGCCAGCACCTATGCTAGCGGGAGAACCAATGAGCAGTTCTTC. Its protein is CASTYASGRTNEQFF.

This clonotype showed up many times. The chain employs TRBV14 and TRBJ1-4; D unclear. The ends were cut back, 0 bases at V and 1 base at J, with 6 bases in the middle. Germline lookup yields CDR1 SGHDN and CDR2 FVKESK. The CDR3 contains 15 residues. This CDR3 reads CASSQDKGTNEKLFF. Here the CDR3 DNA reads TGTGCCAGCAGCCAAGACAAGGGAACTAATGAAAAACTGTTTTTT.

This clonotype was counted ten times or more. The rearrangement joins TRBV29-1 to TRBJ2-3; TRBD2 might be the D (6 bases). The germline CDR1 and CDR2 sequences are SQVTM and ANQGSEA. V was trimmed by 2 bases and J by 1 base, leaving 13 bases between them. There are 15 residues in the CDR3. CDR3 sequence: CSVERGGAGTDTQYF. CDR3 DNA: TGCAGCGTTGAACGTGGAGGGGCAGGCACAGATACGCAGTATTTT.

This clonotype was recorded many times. The V call is TRBV7-2, the J call TRBJ1-1; D not certain. The CDR3 runs to 14 residues. CDR1 and CDR2 from the germline V gene are SGHTA and FQGNSA. Trimming cost V 2 bases and J 7 bases, with 14 bases left between them. The DNA of the CDR3 is TGTGCCAGCAGCTTACTTCCGGGTGGTATTGAAGCTTTCTTT. It translates to CASSLLPGGIEAFF.

This clonotype was picked up many times. V is TRBV12-3 or TRBV12-4 and J is TRBJ2-2; D not resolved. The length of the CDR3 is 14 residues. V lost 4 bases, J lost 6 bases, and 12 bases lay in between. The CDR3 protein is CASSWGWAPGELFF. The CDR3 DNA is TGTGCCAGCAGTTGGGGATGGGCACCCGGGGAGCTGTTTTTT.

This clonotype was observed a few times. The genes are TRBV3-1 and TRBJ2-3; D remains unclear. Deletions cut 1 base from V and 0 bases from J, with 8 bases between. The CDR3 extends over 15 amino acids. The V gene's germline CDR1 is LGHDT and CDR2 YNNKEL (reference sequence). This CDR3 is CASSQGLGSTDTQYF. CDR3 sequence (DNA): TGTGCCAGCAGCCAAGGTTTGGGAAGCACAGATACGCAGTATTTT.

There are many counts of this clonotype. The chain carries TRBV20-1 and TRBJ1-5; 8 positions match TRBD1. After removal of 6 bases from V and 3 bases from J, the junction contained 7 bases not matched to a gene. Germline V gene lookup returns CDR1 DFQATT and CDR2 SNEGSKA (reference sequence). The CDR3 runs to 14 residues. DNA of the CDR3: TGCAGTGCGCGAGACAGGGGTAACAATCAGCCCCAGCATTTT. As protein: CSARDRGNNQPQHF.

This clonotype was counted at least ten times. This chain connects TRBV7-2 to TRBJ2-7; 9 bases are a match to TRBD2. CDR3 length: 16 amino acids. CDR1 SGHTA and CDR2 FQGNSA come from the germline V gene. J lost 3 bases, V lost 5 bases, and 11 bases had no gene match. CDR3 DNA: TGTGCCAGCAGCCTACGCACTACTAGCGGGCTCTACGAGCAGTACTTC. Translation gives CASSLRTTSGLYEQYF.

V gene TRBV29-1 combines with J gene TRBJ2-7; TRBD2 is a possible D gene (6 bases). This CDR3 is 11 amino acids long. Trimming pared 1 base from V and 5 bases from J, leaving 6 bases between. From germline, CDR1 is SQVTM and CDR2 ANQGSEA. The CDR3 DNA reads as TGCAGCGTTGAAGCGGGGGACGAGCAGTACTTC. Its translation: CSVEAGDEQYF.

The sample holds many counts of this clonotype. The chain joins TRBV24-1 to TRBJ2-7, with 8 bases fitting TRBD1. V was clipped by 4 bases and J by 6 bases; unmatched bases: 7. Germline assignment: CDR1 KGHDR and CDR2 SFDVKD. The CDR3 extends over 14 amino acids. The CDR3 protein is CATSDSGQGREQYF. In nucleotides, the CDR3 is TGTGCCACCAGTGACTCCGGACAGGGTCGCGAGCAGTACTTC.

As to this clonotype: A much larger clone sits a single nucleotide away, making a read error possible. This rearrangement joins TRBV7-2 to TRBJ2-7; weak D call: TRBD1 (5 bases). This CDR3 has 17 amino acids. Trimming stripped 2 bases from V and 5 bases from J, with 22 bases between. The germline gives CDR1 SGHTA, CDR2 FQGNSA. CDR3 loop: CASSLRQGSFYRHEQYF. DNA of the CDR3: TGTGCCAGCAGCTTACGGCAGGGAAGTTTTTACCGGCACGAGCAGTACTTC. Full variable domain (remainder filled in from reference TRBV7-2 and TRBJ2-7): GAGVSQSPSNKVTEKGKDVELRCDPISGHTALYWYRQSLGQGLEFLIYFQGNSAPDKSGLPSDRFSAERTGGSVSTLTIQRTQQEDSAVYLCASSLRQGSFYRHEQYFGPGTRLTVT.

This rearrangement joins TRBV9 to TRBJ2-7; a weak D match, TRBD1 (6 bases). The CDR3 sequence is 15 residues long. Germline loops: CDR1 SGDLS, CDR2 YYNGEE. The germline V and J ends were trimmed by 3 bases and 5 bases, with 18 bases remaining between them. Here the CDR3 reads CASSADRLSGDEQYF. CDR3 in DNA: TGTGCCAGCAGCGCCGACCGGTTATCAGGGGACGAGCAGTACTTC.

A word on this clonotype: At one end the junction does not follow the germline gene, possibly because of a read error. This chain connects TRBV18 to TRBJ2-5, with unresolved D. The CDR3 runs to 13 residues. The germline gives CDR1 KGHSH, CDR2 LQKENI. CDR3 in DNA: TGTTCCAGCTCACCAGACCCGAGAGAGACCCAGTACTTC. It yields the protein CSSSPDPRETQYF.

This clonotype has ten or more counts. The CDR3 coding sequence is TGCAGTGCTAGGGGCACGAAGGCTCGGGAGACCCAGTACTTC. Amino acids: CSARGTKARETQYF. V usage is TRBV20-1 and J usage is TRBJ2-5; no firm D call. CDR3 length: 14 amino acids. V was clipped by 3 bases and J by 5 bases, with 16 bases between them. The germline CDR1 and CDR2 sequences are DFQATT and SNEGSKA (reference sequence).

The sample holds many counts of this clonotype. The V gene is TRBV25-1, the J gene TRBJ2-5, with D perhaps matching TRBD2 (6 bases). This CDR3 spans 17 amino acids. Trimming removed 4 bases at V and 3 bases at J, with 21 bases between. From germline, CDR1 is MGHDK and CDR2 SYGVNS. The CDR3 sequence: CASSVAVHRRGEETQYF. DNA of the CDR3: TGTGCCAGCAGTGTGGCAGTCCATAGGAGGGGAGAAGAGACCCAGTACTTC.

The V and J genes are TRBV20-1 and TRBJ1-1; the match to TRBD1 covers 11 bases. CDR1 is DFQATT, CDR2 SNEGSKA, per germline (reference sequence). CDR3 length: 13 residues. J lost 7 bases, V lost 6 bases, and 7 bases had no gene match. As DNA, the CDR3 is TGCAGTGCGCCCGGGACAGGGGGGATTGAAGCTTTCTTT. It translates to CSAPGTGGIEAFF.

The rearrangement joins TRBV20-1 to TRBJ2-1; D uncertain. V gave up 5 bases and J gave up 8 bases, with 19 bases separating them. CDR1 is DFQATT, CDR2 SNEGSKA, per germline (reference sequence). The CDR3 totals 14 residues. The CDR3 loop is CSAHDFSYKDEQFF. CDR3 bases: TGCAGTGCTCACGACTTTTCATACAAGGATGAGCAGTTCTTC.

This clonotype has ten or more counts. This chain joins TRBV12-3 or TRBV12-4 and TRBJ2-3, with 8 bases that match TRBD2. The J segment lost 2 bases and the V segment lost 7 bases, leaving 5 bases of the junction unmatched. This CDR3 is 14 amino acids long. The CDR3 region is CASKRGGHTDTQYF. The CDR3 region has the DNA TGTGCCAGCAAACGGGGGGGCCACACAGATACGCAGTATTTT.

At least ten counts were recorded for this clonotype. DNA for the CDR3: TGCAGTGCTAGGGGTGGGAGCTCCTACAATGAGCAGTTCTTC. Translated: CSARGGSSYNEQFF. The chain has TRBV20-1 and TRBJ2-1; D is possibly TRBD2 (5 bases). CDR3 length: 14 amino acids. Germline lookup yields CDR1 DFQATT and CDR2 SNEGSKA (reference sequence). Trimming removed 3 bases from V and 0 bases from J, with 9 bases in between.

This clonotype has more than one count but fewer than ten. The chain carries TRBV4-2 and TRBJ2-7, with a weak D call TRBD1 (6 bases). Trimming cost V 4 bases and J 7 bases, with 14 bases left between them. Germline loops: CDR1 LGHNA, CDR2 YNFKEQ. The CDR3 length is 13 residues. The CDR3 protein is CASSPSGAREQYF. As DNA, the CDR3 is TGTGCCAGCAGCCCATCAGGGGCGAGGGAGCAGTACTTC.